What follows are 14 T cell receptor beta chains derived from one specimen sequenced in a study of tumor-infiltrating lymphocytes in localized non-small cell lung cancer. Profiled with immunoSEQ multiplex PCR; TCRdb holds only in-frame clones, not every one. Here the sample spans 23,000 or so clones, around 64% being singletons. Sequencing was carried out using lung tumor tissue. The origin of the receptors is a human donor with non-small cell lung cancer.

CDR3 in amino acids: CASSSSNTGELFF. The CDR3 coding sequence is TGTGCCAGCAGTTCCTCTAACACCGGGGAGCTGTTTTTT. The chain carries TRBV6-6 and TRBJ2-2; the D is unclear. V lost 4 bases and J lost 2, with 5 bases in between. CDR3 length: 13 amino acids. The germline V gene encodes CDR1 MNHNY and CDR2 SVGAGI (reference sequence).

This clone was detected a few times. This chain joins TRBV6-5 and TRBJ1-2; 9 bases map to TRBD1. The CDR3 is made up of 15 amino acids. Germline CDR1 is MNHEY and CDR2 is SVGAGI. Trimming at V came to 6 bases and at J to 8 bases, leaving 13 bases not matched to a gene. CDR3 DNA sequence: TGTGCCAGCAGGATCCTGGACAGGGGAGTAGGGGGCTACACCTTC. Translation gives CASRILDRGVGGYTF.

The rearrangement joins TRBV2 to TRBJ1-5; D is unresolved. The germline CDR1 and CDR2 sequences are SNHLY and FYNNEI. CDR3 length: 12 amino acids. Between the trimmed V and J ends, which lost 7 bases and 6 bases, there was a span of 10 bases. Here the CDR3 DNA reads TGTGCCAGCACGCGGGGAAGTCAGCCCCAGCATTTT. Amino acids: CASTRGSQPQHF. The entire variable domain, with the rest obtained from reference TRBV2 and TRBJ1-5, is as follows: EPEVTQTPSHQVTQMGQEVILRCVPISNHLYFYWYRQILGQKVEFLVSFYNNEISEKSEIFDDQFSVERPDGSNFTLKIRSTKLEDSAMYFCASTRGSQPQHFGDGTRLSIL.

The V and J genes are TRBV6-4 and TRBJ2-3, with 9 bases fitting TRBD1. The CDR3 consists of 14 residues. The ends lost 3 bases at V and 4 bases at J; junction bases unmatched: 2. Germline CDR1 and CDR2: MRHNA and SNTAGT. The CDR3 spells CASSERQGADTQYF. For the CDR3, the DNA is TGTGCCAGCAGTGAAAGACAGGGGGCAGATACGCAGTATTTT.

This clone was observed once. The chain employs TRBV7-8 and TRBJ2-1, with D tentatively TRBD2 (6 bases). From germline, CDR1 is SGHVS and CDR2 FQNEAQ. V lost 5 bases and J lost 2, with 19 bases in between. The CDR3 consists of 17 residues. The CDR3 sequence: CASSPQSGTGTYNEQFF. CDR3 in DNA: TGTGCCAGCAGCCCCCAATCCGGGACTGGCACCTACAATGAGCAGTTCTTC.

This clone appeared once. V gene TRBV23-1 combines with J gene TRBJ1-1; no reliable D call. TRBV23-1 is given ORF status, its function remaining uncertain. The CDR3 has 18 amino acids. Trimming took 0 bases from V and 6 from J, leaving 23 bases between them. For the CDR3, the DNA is TGCGCCAGCAGTCAATCTTTTTGTCCGCCTTTTGGAGTGTCTGAAGCTTTCTTT. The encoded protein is CASSQSFCPPFGVSEAFF.

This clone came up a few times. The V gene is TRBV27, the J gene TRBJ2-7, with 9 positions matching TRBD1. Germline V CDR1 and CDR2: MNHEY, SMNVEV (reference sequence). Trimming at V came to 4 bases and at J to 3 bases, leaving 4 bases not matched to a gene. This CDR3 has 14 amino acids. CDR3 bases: TGTGCCAGCAGTTCCGGGACAGGGAACTACGAGCAGTACTTC. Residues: CASSSGTGNYEQYF.

In DNA, the CDR3 is TGTGCCAGCAGCTCAACAGGGCTGGGCTACACCTTC. Translating it yields CASSSTGLGYTF. The genes are TRBV5-4 and TRBJ1-2, with a possible D match to TRBD1 (6 bases). V dropped 3 bases and J dropped 8 bases, with 11 bases sitting between them. The CDR3 length is 12 residues. Germline V CDR1 and CDR2: SGHNT, YYREEE (reference sequence). Based on the CDR3 plus reference TRBV5-4 and TRBJ1-2, the full variable domain is ETGVTQSPTHLIKTRGQQVTLRCSSQSGHNTVSWYQQALGQGPQFIFQYYREEENGRGNFPPRFSGLQFPNYSSELNVNALELDDSALYLCASSSTGLGYTFGSGTRLTVV.

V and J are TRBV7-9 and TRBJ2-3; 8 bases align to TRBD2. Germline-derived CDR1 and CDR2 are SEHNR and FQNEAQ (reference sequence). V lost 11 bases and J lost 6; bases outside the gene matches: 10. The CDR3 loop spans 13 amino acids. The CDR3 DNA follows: TGTGCCGGGAGCGGGAGCGCCAGGGATACGCAGTATTTT. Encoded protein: CAGSGSARDTQYF. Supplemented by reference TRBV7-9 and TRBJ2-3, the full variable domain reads DTGVSQNPRHKITKRGQNVTFRCDPISEHNRLYWYRQTLGQGPEFLTYFQNEAQLEKSRLLSDRFSAERPKGSFSTLEIQRTEQGDSAMYLCAGSGSARDTQYFGPGTRLTVL.

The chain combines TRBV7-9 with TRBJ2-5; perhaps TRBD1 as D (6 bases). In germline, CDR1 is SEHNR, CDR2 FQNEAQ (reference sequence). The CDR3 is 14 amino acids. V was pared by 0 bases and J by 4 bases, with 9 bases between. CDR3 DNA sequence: TGTGCCAGCAGCTTAGCGGACAGCACAGAGACCCAGTACTTC. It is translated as CASSLADSTETQYF.

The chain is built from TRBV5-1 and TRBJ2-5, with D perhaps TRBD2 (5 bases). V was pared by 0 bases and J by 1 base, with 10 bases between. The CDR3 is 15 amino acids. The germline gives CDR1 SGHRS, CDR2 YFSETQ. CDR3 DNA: TGCGCCAGCAGCTTGGACGGGGTATCCCAAGAGACCCAGTACTTC. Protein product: CASSLDGVSQETQYF.

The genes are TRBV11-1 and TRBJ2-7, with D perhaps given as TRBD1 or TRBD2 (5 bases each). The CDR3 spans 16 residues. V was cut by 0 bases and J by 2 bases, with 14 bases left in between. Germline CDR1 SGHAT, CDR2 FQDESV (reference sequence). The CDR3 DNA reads TGTGCCAGCAGCTTAGCCCGGGACGGATTCACCTACGAGCAGTACTTC. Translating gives CASSLARDGFTYEQYF.

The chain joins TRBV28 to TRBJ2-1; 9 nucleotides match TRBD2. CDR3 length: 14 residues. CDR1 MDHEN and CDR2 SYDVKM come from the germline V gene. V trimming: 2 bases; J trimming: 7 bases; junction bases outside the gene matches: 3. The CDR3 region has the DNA TGTGCCAGCAGTTTAGGCGGGAGGGTTAATGAGCAGTTCTTC. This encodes CASSLGGRVNEQFF.

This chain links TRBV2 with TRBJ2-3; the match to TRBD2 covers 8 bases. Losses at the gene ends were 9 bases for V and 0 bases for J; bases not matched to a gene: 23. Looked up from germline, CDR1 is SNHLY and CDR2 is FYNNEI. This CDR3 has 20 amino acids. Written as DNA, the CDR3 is TGTGCCAGTGATCGGGGGTTTAGCGGGATATTCCTTTCTAGCACAGATACGCAGTATTTT. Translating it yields CASDRGFSGIFLSSTDTQYF. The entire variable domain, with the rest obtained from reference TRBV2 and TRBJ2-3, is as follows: EPEVTQTPSHQVTQMGQEVILRCVPISNHLYFYWYRQILGQKVEFLVSFYNNEISEKSEIFDDQFSVERPDGSNFTLKIRSTKLEDSAMYFCASDRGFSGIFLSSTDTQYFGPGTRLTVL.